What follows are 24 T cell receptor beta chains derived from one specimen sequenced in a study of T cells in localized non-small cell lung cancer. Clones were read by immunoSEQ multiplex PCR, and TCRdb kept only the in-frame ones, dropping some. The profile covers tens of thousands of clones, with roughly 80% appearing a single time and 17% taken by the ten largest. Material: peripheral blood, obtained before any cancer treatment. These receptors all come from a male donor aged 60 or over with stage III squamous cell lung carcinoma.

The chain couples TRBV4-2 to TRBJ1-2; D is unresolved. The V gene's germline CDR1 is LGHNA and CDR2 YNFKEQ. CDR3 length: 15 amino acids. V was cut by 6 bases and J by 2 bases, with 16 bases left in between. CDR3: CASRDPLRRNYGYTF. CDR3 nucleotides: TGTGCCAGCAGAGACCCCCTCCGAAGGAACTATGGCTACACCTTC.

The chain links TRBV9 to TRBJ2-1, with a possible D match to TRBD1 (6 bases). Per the germline V gene, CDR1 is SGDLS and CDR2 is YYNGEE. Trimming removed 0 bases at V and 4 bases at J, with 11 bases between. The CDR3 is 15 residues long. The CDR3 sequence: CASSVGRGWYNEQFF. In DNA form, the CDR3 reads TGTGCCAGCAGCGTAGGAAGGGGGTGGTACAATGAGCAGTTCTTC.

The genes are TRBV7-3 and TRBJ2-1, with 9 bases matching TRBD1. This CDR3 region has 15 residues. Germline CDR1 and CDR2: SGHTA and FQGTGA. The V gene end was trimmed by 5 bases and the J gene end by 3 bases; junction bases not matched to a gene: 5. The CDR3 is CASSQGQGNYNEQFF. The DNA for the CDR3 is TGTGCCAGCAGCCAGGGACAGGGTAACTACAATGAGCAGTTCTTC. Combining the CDR3 with reference TRBV7-3 and TRBJ2-1 gives the whole variable domain GAGVSQTPSNKVTEKGKYVELRCDPISGHTALYWYRQSLGQGPEFLIYFQGTGAADDSGLPNDRFFAVRPEGSVSTLKIQRTERGDSAVYLCASSQGQGNYNEQFFGPGTRLTVL.

There are a few counts of this clone. The chain carries TRBV6-6 and TRBJ2-1; tentatively, D is TRBD2 (8 bases). Trimming took off 6 bases at V and 10 bases at J, with 22 bases between the two ends. Germline-derived CDR1 and CDR2 are MNHNY and SVGAGI (reference sequence). The CDR3 loop spans 15 amino acids. CDR3 in DNA: TGTGCCAGCAGCCGACAGGGACTAGGAGGGAACGAGCAGTTCTTC. Residues: CASSRQGLGGNEQFF.

Comments on this clone: Other DNA sequences of this sample code for an identical CDR3. The chain links TRBV11-2 to TRBJ2-3; 9 bases line up with TRBD2. In germline, CDR1 is SGHAT, CDR2 FQNNGV. This CDR3 has 15 amino acids. V shed 5 bases and J 1 base; nucleotides not matched to a gene: 4. CDR3 sequence reads: CASSPWTSGTDTQYF. For the CDR3, the DNA is TGTGCCAGCAGCCCATGGACTAGCGGCACAGATACGCAGTATTTT. Full variable domain (outside the CDR3, taken from reference TRBV11-2 and TRBJ2-3): EAGVAQSPRYKIIEKRQSVAFWCNPISGHATLYWYQQILGQGPKLLIQFQNNGVVDDSQLPKDRFSAERLKGVDSTLKIQPAKLEDSAVYLCASSPWTSGTDTQYFGPGTRLTVL.

The chain combines TRBV19 with TRBJ1-5, with 11 bases matching TRBD1. CDR1 is LNHDA and CDR2 is SQIVND in the germline V gene (reference sequence). This CDR3 has 16 residues. With 8 bases clipped from V and 6 bases from J, the junction kept 12 bases outside the gene matches. The CDR3 loop reads CASRQGQGALSQPQHF. The CDR3 coding sequence is TGTGCCAGTCGTCAAGGACAGGGGGCTTTAAGTCAGCCCCAGCATTTT. Based on the CDR3 plus reference TRBV19 and TRBJ1-5, the full variable domain is DGGITQSPKYLFRKEGQNVTLSCEQNLNHDAMYWYRQDPGQGLRLIYYSQIVNDFQKGDIAEGYSVSREKKESFPLTVTSAQKNPTAFYLCASRQGQGALSQPQHFGDGTRLSIL.

This chain uses TRBV7-8 with TRBJ1-2; no reliable D call. The V end was cut by 2 bases, the J end by 2 bases, with 12 bases between. In germline, CDR1 is SGHVS, CDR2 FQNEAQ. The CDR3 extends over 15 amino acids. The CDR3 loop reads CASSLNKGTNYGYTF. CDR3 in DNA: TGTGCCAGCAGCTTAAATAAGGGAACCAACTATGGCTACACCTTC.

This chain joins TRBV18 and TRBJ1-4; 11 nucleotides align to TRBD1. The V gene end was trimmed by 3 bases and the J gene end by 4 bases; junction bases not matched to a gene: 4. The germline V gene encodes CDR1 KGHSH and CDR2 LQKENI. This CDR3 is 16 amino acids long. The CDR3, as DNA: TGTGCCAGCTCACCCGGACAGGGGGCCGTTAATGAAAAACTGTTTTTT. Amino acids: CASSPGQGAVNEKLFF. Together with reference TRBV18 and TRBJ1-4, the CDR3 gives the full variable domain: NAGVMQNPRHLVRRRGQEARLRCSPMKGHSHVYWYRQLPEEGLKFMVYLQKENIIDESGMPKERFSAEFPKEGPSILRIQQVVRGDSAAYFCASSPGQGAVNEKLFFGSGTQLSVL.

This chain uses TRBV29-1 with TRBJ2-7; 9 bases are shared with TRBD1. The CDR3 spans 14 residues. CDR1 and CDR2 (germline): SQVTM, ANQGSEA. Trimming at V came to 6 bases and at J to 7 bases, leaving 13 bases not matched to a gene. CDR3 DNA: TGCAGCGTCCTGCCGGGACAGGGTTTTGGTGAGCAGTACTTC. Protein: CSVLPGQGFGEQYF.

The chain has TRBV18 and TRBJ2-4; 8 bases fit TRBD2. J lost 4 bases, V lost 3 bases, and 11 bases had no gene match. The CDR3 has 17 residues. CDR1 and CDR2 (germline): KGHSH, LQKENI. CDR3 amino acids: CASSPLGPGLDKNIQYF. In DNA, the CDR3 is TGTGCCAGCTCACCGCTTGGGCCGGGACTAGATAAAAACATTCAGTACTTC. The whole variable domain, filled in from reference TRBV18 and TRBJ2-4, reads NAGVMQNPRHLVRRRGQEARLRCSPMKGHSHVYWYRQLPEEGLKFMVYLQKENIIDESGMPKERFSAEFPKEGPSILRIQQVVRGDSAAYFCASSPLGPGLDKNIQYFGAGTRLSVL.

The rearrangement uses TRBV7-9 and TRBJ1-1, with unresolved D. Trimming took 7 bases from V and 5 from J, leaving 8 bases between them. The germline V gene encodes CDR1 SEHNR and CDR2 FQNEAQ (reference sequence). This CDR3 region has 11 residues. CDR3 sequence (DNA): TGTGCCAGCATCCAATGGACTGAAGCTTTCTTT. As protein: CASIQWTEAFF.

The V gene is TRBV6-4, the J gene TRBJ2-6; 10 positions agree with TRBD1. V trimming: 3 bases; J trimming: 2 bases; junction bases outside the gene matches: 7. This CDR3 has 18 amino acids. Germline V gives CDR1 MRHNA, CDR2 SNTAGT. Here the CDR3 DNA reads TGTGCCAGCAGTGATTTGGGACAGGGGTTCGCTGGGGCCAACGTCCTGACTTTC. Amino acid sequence: CASSDLGQGFAGANVLTF.

Concerning this clone itself: It differs at one base from a far larger clone, so likely a read error. The V call is TRBV6-9, the J call TRBJ2-1; D ambiguous. V gave up 5 bases and J gave up 5 bases, with 10 bases separating them. This CDR3 spans 13 amino acids. Germline CDR1 is MNHGY and CDR2 is SVAAGI. The CDR3, as DNA: TGTGCCAGCAGTGAGTTAGAGGACAATGAGCAGTTCTTC. Translated: CASSELEDNEQFF.

The chain is built from TRBV6-1 and TRBJ2-7, with TRBD2 matching 8 bases. V trimming: 4 bases; J trimming: 3 bases; junction bases outside the gene matches: 8. The CDR3 sequence is 15 residues long. CDR1 MNHNS and CDR2 SASEGT come from the germline V gene. This CDR3 is CASSVAGRSDYEQYF. For the CDR3, the DNA is TGTGCCAGCAGTGTAGCGGGACGGTCTGACTACGAGCAGTACTTC.

The genes are TRBV19 and TRBJ1-5, with D tentatively TRBD1 (5 bases). Trimming took 6 bases from V and 4 from J, leaving 13 bases between them. The CDR3 length is 14 residues. CDR1 and CDR2 from the germline V gene are LNHDA and SQIVND (reference sequence). Here the CDR3 DNA reads TGTGCCAGTAGACGTCAGGGCATTAATCAGCCCCAGCATTTT. This codes for CASRRQGINQPQHF.

CDR3 coding DNA: TGTGCCTGGAGCGGGACAAAGACTGAAGCTTTCTTT. Protein: CAWSGTKTEAFF. The V and J genes are TRBV30 and TRBJ1-1; TRBD1 might be the D (6 bases). V was cut by 3 bases and J by 5 bases, with 10 bases left in between. The CDR3 loop spans 12 amino acids. CDR1 GTSNPN and CDR2 SVGIG come from the germline V gene (reference sequence).

This clone showed up just a few times. This rearrangement joins TRBV7-9 to TRBJ2-3, with D perhaps matching TRBD2 (7 bases). V lost 4 bases and J 2 bases, leaving 16 bases between the germline ends. The CDR3 is made up of 16 amino acids. Germline CDR1 is SEHNR and CDR2 is FQNEAQ (reference sequence). The CDR3 DNA sequence: TGTGCCAGCAGCTCCGGAGCGGGGACAATCACAGATACGCAGTATTTT. It encodes CASSSGAGTITDTQYF. Full variable domain (rest looked up from reference TRBV7-9 and TRBJ2-3): DTGVSQNPRHKITKRGQNVTFRCDPISEHNRLYWYRQTLGQGPEFLTYFQNEAQLEKSRLLSDRFSAERPKGSFSTLEIQRTEQGDSAMYLCASSSGAGTITDTQYFGPGTRLTVL.

This chain joins TRBV5-1 and TRBJ1-1; possible D gene TRBD1, 6 bases. V lost 6 bases and J lost 0, with 15 bases in between. The germline V gene encodes CDR1 SGHRS and CDR2 YFSETQ. The CDR3 is 15 residues long. The CDR3 loop is CASKGTSSMNTEAFF. Here the CDR3 DNA reads TGCGCCAGCAAAGGGACAAGTAGTATGAACACTGAAGCTTTCTTT. Full variable domain (missing parts from reference TRBV5-1 and TRBJ1-1): KAGVTQTPRYLIKTRGQQVTLSCSPISGHRSVSWYQQTPGQGLQFLFEYFSETQRNKGNFPGRFSGRQFSNSRSEMNVSTLELGDSALYLCASKGTSSMNTEAFFGQGTRLTVV.

V and J are TRBV25-1 and TRBJ2-5; maybe TRBD1 (6 bases). In germline, CDR1 is MGHDK, CDR2 SYGVNS. Trimming left V 6 bases short and J 2 bases short, with 16 bases between. This CDR3 has 15 amino acids. CDR3 sequence reads: CASREPGQLQETQYF. CDR3 DNA sequence: TGTGCCAGCAGAGAACCGGGACAACTACAAGAGACCCAGTACTTC.

The chain couples TRBV5-5 to TRBJ2-5, with 8 bases identical to TRBD1. The CDR3 spans 14 residues. Germline assignment: CDR1 SGHKS and CDR2 YYEKEE (reference sequence). V lost 1 base, J lost 5 bases, and 4 bases stayed unmatched. As DNA, the CDR3 is TGTGCCAGCAGCTTGACAGGGGGTTGGGAGACCCAGTACTTC. Protein: CASSLTGGWETQYF. The variable domain in full, with the rest retrieved from reference TRBV5-5 and TRBJ2-5, is DAGVTQSPTHLIKTRGQQVTLRCSPISGHKSVSWYQQVLGQGPQFIFQYYEKEERGRGNFPDRFSARQFPNYSSELNVNALLLGDSALYLCASSLTGGWETQYFGPGTRLLVL.

This clone was observed once. This chain joins TRBV19 and TRBJ2-7, with D maybe TRBD1 (6 bases). V was cut by 1 base and J by 6 bases, with 13 bases left in between. CDR1 is LNHDA, CDR2 SQIVND, per germline (reference sequence). The CDR3 contains 14 residues. As DNA, the CDR3 is TGTGCCAGTAGTATAGGCAGGGGTCCGGGCGAGCAGTACTTC. This translates into CASSIGRGPGEQYF.

In DNA form, the CDR3 reads TGTGCCAGCAGTTTAACGGGAAGGGTGGGTTTGAGTGAAAAACTGTTTTTT. Translated: CASSLTGRVGLSEKLFF. J is TRBJ1-4 and V is TRBV27; no definite D call. The V and J ends lost 2 bases and 7 bases respectively, with 20 bases between them. This CDR3 is built from 17 residues. The germline CDR1 and CDR2 sequences are MNHEY and SMNVEV (reference sequence).

This clone was counted only a few times. Additional DNA sequences in this sample encode the identical CDR3. The chain employs TRBV9 and TRBJ1-6; D remains ambiguous. The germline CDR1 and CDR2 sequences are SGDLS and YYNGEE. The V end lost 0 bases, the J end lost 6 bases, and 4 bases lay between the germline ends. There are 13 residues in the CDR3. The CDR3 is CASSVEGNSPLHF. In DNA, the CDR3 is TGTGCCAGCAGCGTAGAGGGTAATTCACCCCTCCACTTT.

The chain carries TRBV7-8 and TRBJ2-3; TRBD2 aligns across 10 bases. The CDR3 sequence is 15 residues long. The J segment lost 4 bases and the V segment lost 5 bases, leaving 6 bases of the junction unmatched. The germline CDR1 and CDR2 sequences are SGHVS and FQNEAQ. The CDR3 region is CASSKRGGYADTQYF. In DNA, the CDR3 is TGTGCCAGCAGCAAGCGGGGGGGCTACGCAGATACGCAGTATTTT.